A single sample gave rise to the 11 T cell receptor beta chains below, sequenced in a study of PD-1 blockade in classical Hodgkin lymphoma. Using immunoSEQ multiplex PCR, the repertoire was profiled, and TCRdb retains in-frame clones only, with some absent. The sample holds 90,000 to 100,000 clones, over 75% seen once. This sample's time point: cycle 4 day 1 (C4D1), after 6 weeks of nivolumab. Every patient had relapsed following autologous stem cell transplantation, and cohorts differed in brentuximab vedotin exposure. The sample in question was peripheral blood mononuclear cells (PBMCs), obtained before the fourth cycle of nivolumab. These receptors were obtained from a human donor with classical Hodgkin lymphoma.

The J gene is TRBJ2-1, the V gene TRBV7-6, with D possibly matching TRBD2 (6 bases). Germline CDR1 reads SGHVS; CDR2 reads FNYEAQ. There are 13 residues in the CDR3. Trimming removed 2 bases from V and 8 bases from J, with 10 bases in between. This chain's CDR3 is CASSLWIADEQFF. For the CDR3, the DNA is TGTGCCAGCAGCTTATGGATAGCGGATGAGCAGTTCTTC.

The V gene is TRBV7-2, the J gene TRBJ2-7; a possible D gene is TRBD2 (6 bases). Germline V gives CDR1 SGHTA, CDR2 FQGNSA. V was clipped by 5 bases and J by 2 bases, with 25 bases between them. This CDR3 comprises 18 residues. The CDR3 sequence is CASSPGDARVMVAYEQYF. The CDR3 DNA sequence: TGTGCCAGCAGCCCGGGGGACGCTAGGGTCATGGTTGCCTACGAGCAGTACTTC. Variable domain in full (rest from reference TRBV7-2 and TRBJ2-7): GAGVSQSPSNKVTEKGKDVELRCDPISGHTALYWYRQSLGQGLEFLIYFQGNSAPDKSGLPSDRFSAERTGGSVSTLTIQRTQQEDSAVYLCASSPGDARVMVAYEQYFGPGTRLTVT.

The CDR3 is CASSLRTGGSEKLFF. The CDR3 DNA reads as TGTGCCAGCAGTCTAAGGACAGGGGGGAGCGAAAAACTGTTTTTT. The rearrangement joins TRBV28 to TRBJ1-4; 10 bases map to TRBD1. CDR1 is MDHEN, CDR2 SYDVKM, per germline. Trimming at V came to 5 bases and at J to 8 bases, leaving 8 bases not matched to a gene. The CDR3 length is 15 residues.

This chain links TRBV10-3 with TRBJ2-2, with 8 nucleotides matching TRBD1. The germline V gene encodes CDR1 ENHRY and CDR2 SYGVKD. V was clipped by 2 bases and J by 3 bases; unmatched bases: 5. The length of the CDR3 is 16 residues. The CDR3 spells CAISEEAGGYTGELFF. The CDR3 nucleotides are TGTGCCATCAGTGAGGAGGCAGGGGGCTACACCGGGGAGCTGTTTTTT.

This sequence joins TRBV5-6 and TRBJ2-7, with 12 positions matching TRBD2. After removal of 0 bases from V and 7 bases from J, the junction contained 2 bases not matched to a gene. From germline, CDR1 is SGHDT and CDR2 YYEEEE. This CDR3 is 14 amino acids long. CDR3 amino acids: CASSLGLAGVEQYF. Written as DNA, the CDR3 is TGTGCCAGCAGCTTGGGACTAGCGGGGGTTGAGCAGTACTTC.

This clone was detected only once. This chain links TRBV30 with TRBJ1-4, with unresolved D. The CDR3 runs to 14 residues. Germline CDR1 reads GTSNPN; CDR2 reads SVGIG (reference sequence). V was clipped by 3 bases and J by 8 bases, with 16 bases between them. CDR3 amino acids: CAWSRRLGAEKLFF. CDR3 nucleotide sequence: TGTGCCTGGAGCCGCCGTTTGGGAGCAGAAAAACTGTTTTTT.

The CDR3 nucleotides read TGTGCCAGTAGTACTCAGCAGGGTGGCTCCTATGGCTACACCTTC. It encodes CASSTQQGGSYGYTF. The rearrangement joins TRBV19 to TRBJ1-2, with D perhaps TRBD1 (5 bases). CDR1 is LNHDA, CDR2 SQIVND, per germline (reference sequence). The V end was cut by 4 bases, the J end by 4 bases, with 16 bases between. The CDR3 spans 15 residues.

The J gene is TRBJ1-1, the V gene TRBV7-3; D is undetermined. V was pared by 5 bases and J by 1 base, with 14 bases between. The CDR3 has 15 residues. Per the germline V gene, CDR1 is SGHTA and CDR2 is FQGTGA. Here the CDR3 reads CASSLNRVQNTEAFF. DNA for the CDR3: TGTGCCAGCAGCCTCAACAGAGTCCAGAACACTGAAGCTTTCTTT.

The CDR3 DNA follows: TGTGCTAGTGGTTTGCTAATGGGGGCACACGAGTACAATGAGCAGTTCTTC. It is translated as CASGLLMGAHEYNEQFF. The rearrangement links TRBV12-5 to TRBJ2-1; perhaps TRBD1 as D (6 bases). Germline-derived CDR1 and CDR2 are LGHNT and FRNRAP. The CDR3 runs to 17 residues. Deletions cut 2 bases from V and 4 bases from J, with 18 bases between.

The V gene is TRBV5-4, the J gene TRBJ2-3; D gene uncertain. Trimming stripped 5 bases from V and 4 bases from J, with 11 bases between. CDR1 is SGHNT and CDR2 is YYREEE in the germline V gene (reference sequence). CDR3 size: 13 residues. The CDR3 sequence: CASSFAVSDTQYF. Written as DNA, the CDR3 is TGTGCCAGCAGTTTTGCGGTGTCAGATACGCAGTATTTT.

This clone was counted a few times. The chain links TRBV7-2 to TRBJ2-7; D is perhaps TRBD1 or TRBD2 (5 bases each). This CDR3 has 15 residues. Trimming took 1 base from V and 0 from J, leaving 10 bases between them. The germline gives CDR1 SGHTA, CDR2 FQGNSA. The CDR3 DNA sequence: TGTGCCAGCAGCTTAGTTGGGGACGTCTCCTACGAGCAGTACTTC. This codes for CASSLVGDVSYEQYF. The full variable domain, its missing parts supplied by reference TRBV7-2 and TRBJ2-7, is GAGVSQSPSNKVTEKGKDVELRCDPISGHTALYWYRQSLGQGLEFLIYFQGNSAPDKSGLPSDRFSAERTGGSVSTLTIQRTQQEDSAVYLCASSLVGDVSYEQYFGPGTRLTVT.